This T cell receptor (beta chain) stems from a study of vaccination and CD4 T cells after COVID-19. Study information: Median time from COVID diagnosis to post-COVID sampling was approximately 3.5 months (35 to 161). Overlapping spike peptides served as the stimulus for the cells. These peptides came from SARS-CoV-2 and from the common cold coronaviruses HCoV-NL63, HCoV-OC43 and HCoV-229E.

Per the germline V gene, CDR1 is SGHAT and CDR2 is FQNNGV. V lost 5 bases and J 4 bases, leaving 11 bases between the germline ends. CDR3 length: 13 residues. Regarding this clonotype: Its antigen is not identified.

Sample treatment: approximately 9-day PBMC culture with coronavirus spike peptide pools or control peptides (ViraFEST assay). An Oncomine TCR Beta short-read assay was used to sequence the DNA from cultured CD4+ T cells. TCRdb re-derived calls from the PCR reads in MiXCR, one entry per CDR3 protein. Of some 19,000 distinct CDR3 sequences listed, under 45% were seen once; the top ten hold 13% to 15%. The rearrangement uses TRBV11-2 and TRBJ1-2; D uncertain. This TCR was sampled from a human donor with COVID-19. Sequencing used cultured CD4+ T cells from blood. CDR3 amino acids: CASSPLPSYGYTF. The CDR3 DNA reads TGTGCCAGCAGCCCCCTACCATCCTATGGCTACACCTTC.